Following are 9 T cell receptor beta chains from one sample sequenced in a study of T cell repertoires in cytomegalovirus infection. Their antigens are not known. TCRdb re-called the reads with MiXCR, one entry per CDR3 protein. The table includes 650,000 to 850,000 distinct CDR3 sequences, just under 30% detected once. Sequencing was performed on cultured CD8+ T cells from PBMCs, taken from culture after CMV antigen stimulation. The receptors here all came from a human donor in good health (CMV status not recorded). Some clones in this sample may be carry-over from other donors' samples.

The chain carries TRBV6-1 and TRBJ2-1; D call uncertain. CDR3 length: 12 amino acids. The ends were cut back, 3 bases at V and 8 bases at J, with 8 bases in the middle. The germline V gene encodes CDR1 MNHNS and CDR2 SASEGT. The chain's CDR3 is CASSEWFDEQFF. The CDR3 nucleotides are TGTGCCAGCAGTGAGTGGTTCGATGAGCAGTTCTTC.

There are many counts of this clonotype. The chain links TRBV7-8 to TRBJ2-1; TRBD2 matches 13 bases. The V segment lost 4 bases and the J segment 10 bases; nucleotides outside the gene matches: 7. This CDR3 spans 15 amino acids. Germline CDR1 and CDR2: SGHVS and FQNEAQ. This chain's CDR3 is CASSSTSGGAKEQFF. In DNA, the CDR3 is TGTGCCAGCAGCTCCACTAGCGGGGGGGCGAAGGAGCAGTTCTTC.

The V gene is TRBV7-6, the J gene TRBJ1-3; D possibly corresponds to TRBD1 (5 bases). The CDR3 consists of 12 residues. Germline-derived CDR1 and CDR2 are SGHVS and FNYEAQ. V was trimmed by 4 bases and J by 7 bases, leaving 8 bases between them. The CDR3 DNA reads as TGTGCCAGCAGCTCGACAGTTAACACCATATATTTT. This translates into CASSSTVNTIYF. The complete variable domain, with remaining parts taken from reference TRBV7-6 and TRBJ1-3, reads GAGVSQSPRYKVTKRGQDVALRCDPISGHVSLYWYRQALGQGPEFLTYFNYEAQQDKSGLPNDRFSAERPEGSISTLTIQRTEQRDSAMYRCASSSTVNTIYFGEGSWLTVV.

The V call is TRBV7-9, the J call TRBJ1-1, with D unresolved. Trimming took 5 bases from V and 5 from J, leaving 9 bases between them. Germline CDR1 and CDR2: SEHNR and FQNEAQ (reference sequence). The length of the CDR3 is 12 residues. The CDR3 sequence: CASSEGRTEAFF. In DNA form, the CDR3 reads TGTGCCAGCAGCGAAGGACGAACTGAAGCTTTCTTT.

This clonotype was counted a few times. This rearrangement joins TRBV6-5 to TRBJ1-5; possible D gene TRBD1, 5 bases. Germline loops: CDR1 MNHEY, CDR2 SVGAGI. This CDR3 region has 16 residues. Trimming took 0 bases from V and 9 from J, leaving 18 bases between them. The CDR3, as DNA: TGTGCCAGCAGTTACTCGGGCAGAACCCTCGGGGGGCCCCAGCATTTT. Its translation: CASSYSGRTLGGPQHF.

This chain links TRBV6-1 with TRBJ2-1; TRBD2 matches at 16 bases. The CDR3 is 15 residues long. The junction had 9 bases not matched to a gene; V was cut back by 11 bases and J by 8 bases. Germline-derived CDR1 and CDR2 are MNHNS and SASEGT. The CDR3 DNA follows: TGTGCCGGGGAGGGACTAGCGGGGGGGCCCGATGAGCAGTTCTTC. Protein sequence: CAGEGLAGGPDEQFF.

This clonotype was recorded once. The rearrangement links TRBV13 to TRBJ1-4; unclear D gene. CDR1 is PRHDT and CDR2 is FYEKMQ in the germline V gene (reference sequence). V was shortened by 2 bases and J by 2 bases, with 9 bases between the two germline ends. This CDR3 is 15 amino acids long. CDR3 nucleotide sequence: TGTGCCAGCAGCTTATCTCCGCCGACTAATGAAAAACTGTTTTTT. Translated, it gives CASSLSPPTNEKLFF.

This clonotype was detected a few times. The rearrangement links TRBV6-5 to TRBJ2-5; 7 bases line up with TRBD1. The germline V gene encodes CDR1 MNHEY and CDR2 SVGAGI. Unmatched junction bases numbered 6, after V lost 6 bases and J lost 2 bases. The CDR3 contains 14 residues. The DNA of the CDR3 is TGTGCCAGCAGAATTACAGGGGCACAAGAGACCCAGTACTTC. Its translation: CASRITGAQETQYF.

The J gene is TRBJ1-1, the V gene TRBV7-6; no definite D call. Germline CDR1 and CDR2: SGHVS and FNYEAQ. The germline V and J ends were trimmed by 3 bases and 7 bases, with 12 bases remaining between them. CDR3 length: 13 amino acids. DNA of the CDR3: TGTGCCAGCAGCTTGGAACGGGGTTATGAAGCTTTCTTT. This translates into CASSLERGYEAFF.